The T cell receptor (beta chain) under discussion was sequenced for a study of T-cell reconstitution after alpha-beta-depleted transplantation in children. CDR1 SGDLS and CDR2 YYNGEE come from the germline V gene. The V gene lost 3 bases and the J gene lost 1 base, with 7 bases spanning the gap. CDR3 length: 14 amino acids. Preparation of the TCRbeta library involved a method that used unique molecular identifiers. TCRdb reprocessed the PCR reads with MiXCR, giving one entry per CDR3 protein. In the table there are around 680,000 distinct CDR3 sequences, 16% of which are singletons. This clonotype was recorded at least ten times.

This clonotype was sampled from a human donor who donated a stem cell graft to a child with acute myeloid leukemia. The J gene is TRBJ2-2, the V gene TRBV9; D possibly corresponds to TRBD1 (6 bases). Here the sequenced sample was PBMCs from the stem cell graft donor, taken from the stem cell graft. For the CDR3, the DNA is TGTGCCAGCAGCGACAGGGTGAACACCGGGGAGCTGTTTTTT. Amino acid sequence: CASSDRVNTGELFF.